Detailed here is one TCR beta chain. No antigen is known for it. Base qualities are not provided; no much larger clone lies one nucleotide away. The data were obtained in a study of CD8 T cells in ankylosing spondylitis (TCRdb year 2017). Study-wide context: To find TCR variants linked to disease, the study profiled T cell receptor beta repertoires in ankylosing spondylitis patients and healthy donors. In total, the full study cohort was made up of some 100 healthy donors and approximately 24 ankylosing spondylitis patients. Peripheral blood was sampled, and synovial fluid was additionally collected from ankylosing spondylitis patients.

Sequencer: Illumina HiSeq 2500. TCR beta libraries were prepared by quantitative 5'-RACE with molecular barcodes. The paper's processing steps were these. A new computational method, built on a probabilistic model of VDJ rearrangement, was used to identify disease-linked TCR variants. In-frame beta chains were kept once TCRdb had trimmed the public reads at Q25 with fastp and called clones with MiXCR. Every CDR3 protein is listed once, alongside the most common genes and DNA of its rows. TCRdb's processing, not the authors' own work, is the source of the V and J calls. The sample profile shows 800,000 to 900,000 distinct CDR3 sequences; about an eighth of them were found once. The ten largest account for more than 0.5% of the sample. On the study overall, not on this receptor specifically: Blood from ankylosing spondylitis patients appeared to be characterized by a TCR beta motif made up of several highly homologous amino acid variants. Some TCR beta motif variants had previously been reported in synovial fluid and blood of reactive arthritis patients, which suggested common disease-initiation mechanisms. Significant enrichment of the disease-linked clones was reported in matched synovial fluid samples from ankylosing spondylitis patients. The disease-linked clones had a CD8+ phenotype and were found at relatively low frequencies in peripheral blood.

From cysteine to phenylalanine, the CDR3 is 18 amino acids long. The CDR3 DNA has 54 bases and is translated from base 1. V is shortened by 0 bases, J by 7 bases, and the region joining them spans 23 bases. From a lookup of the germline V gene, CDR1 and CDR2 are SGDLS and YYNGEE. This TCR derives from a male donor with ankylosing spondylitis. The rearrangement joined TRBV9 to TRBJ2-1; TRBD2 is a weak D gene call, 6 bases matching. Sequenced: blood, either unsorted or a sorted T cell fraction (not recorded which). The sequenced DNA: TGTGCCAGCAGCGTAGGGGGACTCGGCGCCTTGGGCAGGAATGAGCAGTTCTTC. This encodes CASSVGGLGALGRNEQFF.